The 3 T cell receptor beta chains below were found in one sample sequenced in a study of somatic mutations in cytotoxic T cells in rheumatoid arthritis. Clones were sequenced by immunoSEQ multiplex PCR, and TCRdb holds only the in-frame ones, with some missing. This sample has 15,000 to 20,000 clones; roughly three quarters occur once, and the top ten carry 22%. Sequencing was carried out using CD8+ T cells sorted from blood. The receptor source for this set is an adult with rheumatoid arthritis.

This rearrangement joins TRBV6-5 to TRBJ2-7; TRBD2 agrees at 13 bases. CDR1 and CDR2 from the germline V gene are MNHEY and SVGAGI. CDR3 length equals 15 residues. J lost 7 bases, V lost 7 bases, and 10 bases had no gene match. The chain's CDR3 is CASKELAGGRGEQYF. Written as DNA, the CDR3 is TGTGCCAGCAAGGAACTAGCGGGAGGGCGTGGAGAGCAGTACTTC.

This clone was observed once. This sequence joins TRBV28 and TRBJ1-1, with a weak D call TRBD1 (5 bases). The CDR3 sequence is 13 residues long. Germline V lookup: CDR1 MDHEN, CDR2 SYDVKM. V was shortened by 6 bases and J by 7 bases, with 15 bases between the two germline ends. The CDR3 DNA sequence: TGTGCCAGCAGGCTGCCCGGGGGGAATGAAGCTTTCTTT. This sequence encodes CASRLPGGNEAFF. Using reference TRBV28 and TRBJ1-1 for the parts outside the CDR3, the full variable domain is DVKVTQSSRYLVKRTGEKVFLECVQDMDHENMFWYRQDPGLGLRLIYFSYDVKMKEKGDIPEGYSVSREKKERFSLILESASTNQTSMYLCASRLPGGNEAFFGQGTRLTVV.

This chain connects TRBV10-2 to TRBJ2-7; a weak D match, TRBD1 (6 bases). Germline V gene data show CDR1 as WSHSY and CDR2 as SAAADI. Trimming removed 2 bases at V and 2 bases at J, with 10 bases between. The CDR3 extends over 14 amino acids. CDR3 sequence: CASSERQGTYEQYF. For the CDR3, the DNA is TGCGCCAGCAGTGAGAGGCAGGGGACCTACGAGCAGTACTTC.